The 22 T cell receptor beta chains presented below share a single source sample, sequenced in a study of T cell changes during pregnancy in multiple sclerosis. Sequencing used immunoSEQ multiplex PCR; TCRdb keeps in-frame clones, though not all of them. The sample lists under 40,000 clones; 90% were seen once. Sample: CD8+ T cells from peripheral blood mononuclear cells, taken before pregnancy. The receptors come from a female donor with multiple sclerosis, enrolled in a pregnancy study.

The V and J genes are TRBV7-2 and TRBJ2-1, with 7 bases that match TRBD1. This CDR3 comprises 13 residues. V lost 6 bases, J lost 5 bases, and 4 bases stayed unmatched. Germline V lookup: CDR1 SGHTA, CDR2 FQGNSA. The CDR3 DNA is TGTGCCAGCAGAATGGGGACAGACAATGAGCAGTTCTTC. This sequence encodes CASRMGTDNEQFF.

The V gene is TRBV9, the J gene TRBJ2-7; D might be TRBD2 (6 bases). The germline gives CDR1 SGDLS, CDR2 YYNGEE. The CDR3 contains 15 residues. The V gene lost 4 bases and the J gene lost 2 bases, with 16 bases spanning the gap. The CDR3 sequence is CASSPRGETPYEQYF. For the CDR3, the DNA is TGTGCCAGCAGCCCCCGCGGGGAAACTCCCTACGAGCAGTACTTC.

CDR3 coding DNA: TGTGCCAGCAGTTTTGGAGGGGGCCGCGAGCAGTACTTC. Translated, it gives CASSFGGGREQYF. The J gene is TRBJ2-7, the V gene TRBV27, with a weak D call TRBD1 (7 bases). Deletions cut 3 bases from V and 6 bases from J, with 12 bases between. This CDR3 spans 13 amino acids. The V gene's germline CDR1 is MNHEY and CDR2 SMNVEV (reference sequence).

This chain joins TRBV4-1 and TRBJ2-2, with D perhaps TRBD2 (6 bases). This CDR3 comprises 14 residues. V gave up 0 bases and J gave up 5 bases, with 7 bases separating them. Germline V gives CDR1 MGHRA, CDR2 YSYEKL. CDR3 amino acids: CASSQESGTGELFF. In DNA form, the CDR3 reads TGCGCCAGCAGCCAAGAAAGCGGGACCGGGGAGCTGTTTTTT.

V is TRBV5-1 and J is TRBJ2-2; TRBD2 agrees at 7 bases. V lost 0 bases, J lost 2 bases, and 7 bases stayed unmatched. Germline assignment: CDR1 SGHRS and CDR2 YFSETQ. This CDR3 has 17 amino acids. This CDR3 reads CASSLASSGYNTGELFF. DNA for the CDR3: TGCGCCAGCAGCTTGGCTTCTAGCGGATATAACACCGGGGAGCTGTTTTTT. The full variable domain, completed using reference TRBV5-1 and TRBJ2-2, is KAGVTQTPRYLIKTRGQQVTLSCSPISGHRSVSWYQQTPGQGLQFLFEYFSETQRNKGNFPGRFSGRQFSNSRSEMNVSTLELGDSALYLCASSLASSGYNTGELFFGEGSRLTVL.

The chain links TRBV27 to TRBJ2-5, with TRBD1 identical over 10 bases. CDR1 and CDR2 (germline): MNHEY, SMNVEV (reference sequence). V dropped 1 base and J dropped 6; count of bases not matched to a gene: 5. This CDR3 contains 15 residues. The CDR3 here is CASSLWTGGWKTQYF. CDR3 nucleotides: TGTGCCAGCAGTTTATGGACAGGGGGGTGGAAGACCCAGTACTTC.

V and J are TRBV6-4 and TRBJ2-2; 9 bases match TRBD1. In germline, CDR1 is MRHNA, CDR2 SNTAGT. V lost 6 bases and J lost 2; bases outside the gene matches: 4. This CDR3 region has 15 residues. The CDR3, as DNA: TGTGCCAGCAGGCCGGGACAGGGAAACACCGGGGAGCTGTTTTTT. Its translation is CASRPGQGNTGELFF.

This clone showed up just once. V is TRBV4-1 and J is TRBJ2-4, with D tentatively TRBD1 (6 bases). The CDR3 runs to 17 residues. From germline, CDR1 is MGHRA and CDR2 YSYEKL. Trimming cost V 2 bases and J 0 bases, with 14 bases left between them. DNA for the CDR3: TGCGCCAGCAGCCAAAAAGGGGGACGACCAGCCAAAAACATTCAGTACTTC. It codes for CASSQKGGRPAKNIQYF.

The chain carries TRBV11-2 and TRBJ1-2, with D unclear. V was shortened by 1 base and J by 8 bases, with 14 bases between the two germline ends. CDR1 is SGHAT, CDR2 FQNNGV, per germline. The CDR3 spans 14 residues. The CDR3 reads CASSLGGNTNGYTF. CDR3 sequence (DNA): TGTGCCAGCAGCTTAGGAGGGAACACGAACGGCTACACCTTC.

The chain employs TRBV6-1 and TRBJ2-7; D is uncertain. The CDR3 totals 13 residues. Germline CDR1 reads MNHNS; CDR2 reads SASEGT. The ends were cut back, 4 bases at V and 2 bases at J, with 9 bases in the middle. The CDR3 protein is CASSVLLAYEQYF. In nucleotides, the CDR3 is TGTGCCAGCAGTGTACTGTTAGCCTACGAGCAGTACTTC.

The chain employs TRBV19 and TRBJ2-7; TRBD2 aligns across 7 bases. CDR1 and CDR2 (germline): LNHDA, SQIVND (reference sequence). The CDR3 has 15 residues. With V trimmed by 1 base and J by 0 bases, 3 bases remained unmatched. Here the CDR3 DNA reads TGTGCCAGTAGTATAGGTAGCGGGCCCTCCTACGAGCAGTACTTC. As protein: CASSIGSGPSYEQYF.

This clone was seen more than once but under ten times. This chain uses TRBV2 with TRBJ2-2, with a weak D call TRBD2 (6 bases). This CDR3 has 14 residues. CDR1 is SNHLY, CDR2 FYNNEI, per germline. V lost 8 bases and J 2 bases, leaving 12 bases between the germline ends. The CDR3 DNA is TGTGCCAGCGTGGCTAGCGCAAACACCGGGGAGCTGTTTTTT. This codes for CASVASANTGELFF.

The sample holds one count of this clone. The J gene is TRBJ2-1, the V gene TRBV6-4, with D hard to call. This CDR3 has 12 residues. Germline V lookup: CDR1 MRHNA, CDR2 SNTAGT. V lost 0 bases and J lost 9, with 6 bases in between. CDR3 protein: CASSDSGGEQFF. CDR3 bases: TGTGCCAGCAGTGACTCTGGCGGTGAGCAGTTCTTC.

This clone was seen a handful of times. The rearrangement uses TRBV6-6 and TRBJ2-1; TRBD1 matches 9 bases. CDR3 length equals 16 residues. The germline V gene encodes CDR1 MNHNY and CDR2 SVGAGI (reference sequence). The ends lost 4 bases at V and 5 bases at J; junction bases unmatched: 9. The CDR3 loop is CASSWWRDRENNEQFF. In DNA, the CDR3 is TGTGCCAGCAGTTGGTGGAGGGACAGGGAGAACAATGAGCAGTTCTTC.

Only one count was recorded for this clone. The chain employs TRBV30 and TRBJ1-5, with 7 bases fitting TRBD1. The CDR3 spans 16 residues. The trim removed 0 bases at V and 1 base at J, leaving 6 bases unmatched. From germline, CDR1 is GTSNPN and CDR2 SVGIG (reference sequence). CDR3: CAWSVPGQVSNQPQHF. In nucleotides, the CDR3 is TGTGCCTGGAGTGTACCCGGACAGGTCAGCAATCAGCCCCAGCATTTT.

The chain employs TRBV9 and TRBJ2-1, with 9 nucleotides matching TRBD1. Germline V gene lookup returns CDR1 SGDLS and CDR2 YYNGEE. J gave up 6 bases and V 3 bases, and 7 bases lay outside the gene matches. CDR3 length equals 15 residues. CDR3 coding DNA: TGTGCCAGCAGCGCCACAGGGGGCCGGAGCAATGAGCAGTTCTTC. Its protein is CASSATGGRSNEQFF.

This clone is deemed medium-sized. V and J are TRBV6-1 and TRBJ2-3, with D perhaps TRBD1 (6 bases). Trimming took 6 bases from V and 1 from J, leaving 14 bases between them. Germline lookup yields CDR1 MNHNS and CDR2 SASEGT. There are 15 residues in the CDR3. This CDR3 reads CASSIATGGTDTQYF. The CDR3, as DNA: TGTGCCAGCAGCATCGCGACAGGTGGCACAGATACGCAGTATTTT.

A few counts support this clone. J is TRBJ1-3 and V is TRBV27; D is ambiguous. Germline assignment: CDR1 MNHEY and CDR2 SMNVEV (reference sequence). The CDR3 sequence is 14 residues long. V lost 3 bases and J lost 2, with 8 bases in between. This CDR3 is CASSLGGTGNTIYF. The CDR3 DNA reads TGTGCCAGCAGTTTGGGAGGCACTGGAAACACCATATATTTT.

The chain uses TRBV14 and TRBJ2-3; no reliable D call. The V end lost 0 bases, the J end lost 6 bases, and 7 bases lay between the germline ends. CDR1 is SGHDN and CDR2 is FVKESK in the germline V gene. The CDR3 spans 13 residues. The CDR3 reads CASSQDYPDTQYF. The CDR3 region has the DNA TGTGCCAGCAGCCAAGATTATCCGGATACGCAGTATTTT. Full variable domain (outside the CDR3, taken from reference TRBV14 and TRBJ2-3): EAGVTQFPSHSVIEKGQTVTLRCDPISGHDNLYWYRRVMGKEIKFLLHFVKESKQDESGMPNNRFLAERTGGTYSTLKVQPAELEDSGVYFCASSQDYPDTQYFGPGTRLTVL.

This CDR3 is CASSQDRVLQPQHF. CDR3 sequence (DNA): TGTGCCAGCAGTCAAGACAGGGTACTCCAGCCCCAGCATTTT. The chain recombines TRBV6-6 with TRBJ1-5; TRBD1 aligns across 7 bases. The CDR3 is 14 amino acids. V lost 5 bases to trimming and J lost 7 bases; unmatched junction nucleotides: 8. CDR1 and CDR2 from the germline V gene are MNHNY and SVGAGI (reference sequence).

The chain joins TRBV14 to TRBJ1-2, with 7 positions matching TRBD1. Looked up from germline, CDR1 is SGHDN and CDR2 is FVKESK. The length of the CDR3 is 15 residues. Losses at the gene ends were 1 base for V and 6 bases for J; bases not matched to a gene: 8. The CDR3 reads CASSQATGWLDGYTF. Written as DNA, the CDR3 is TGTGCCAGCAGCCAAGCGACAGGGTGGTTGGATGGCTACACCTTC.

The chain combines TRBV5-1 with TRBJ1-2; TRBD1 matches 7 bases. The germline CDR1 and CDR2 sequences are SGHRS and YFSETQ. This CDR3 comprises 14 residues. Trimming removed 5 bases from V and 8 bases from J; junction bases left unmatched: 12. The CDR3: CASRKGGAVEGYTF. DNA of the CDR3: TGCGCCAGCAGGAAAGGGGGCGCGGTTGAAGGCTACACCTTC.